The source of this TCR beta chain is a study of cytomegalovirus exposure and HLA in healthy donors. Primers: 60 Vbeta forward and 13 Jbeta reverse. The authors' processing: Approximately 86 million unique TCR beta chains, roughly 10 million shared, were counted in a later analysis. Repertoires were generated with immunoSEQ multiplex PCR, while TCRdb's copy carries only in-frame clones and drops some. That table supplies the V and J calls and clone size; D and trimming were determined from the DNA. This sample has 150,000 to 200,000 clones, with more than 70% found just once. The CDR3 covers 13 residues. CDR1 is MNHNS, CDR2 SASEGT, per germline. Trimming took off 6 bases at V and 1 base at J, with 9 bases between the two ends.

Specimen: PBMCs. The V gene is TRBV6-1, the J gene TRBJ1-2, with a weak D call TRBD1 (6 bases). The sequence came from a male donor in good health and CMV-seropositive. CDR3 sequence reads: CASRDSFNYGYTF. Written as DNA, the CDR3 is TGTGCCAGCAGGGACAGTTTTAACTATGGCTACACCTTC.